This entry concerns a single TCR beta chain. These data originate in a study of blood T cell repertoires in COVID-19. Overall study: Italy, Spain and the United States were the sources of the convalescent and acute COVID-19 samples. PBMCs, B-cell-depleted T cells, or T cells were the source of the cDNA or gDNA that made up the material.

Original handling: Amplification of reference gene primers provided the estimated nucleated cell counts. Clones were read by immunoSEQ multiplex PCR, and TCRdb kept only the in-frame ones, dropping some. The V and J calls and clone size are taken from that table; D and trimming were inferred from the DNA. This sample has more than 50,000 clones, with 75% to 85% found just once. CDR1 is LNHDA, CDR2 SQIVND, per germline (reference sequence). Trimming cost V 1 base and J 8 bases, with 5 bases left between them. This CDR3 is 11 amino acids long. This receptor was taken from a human donor in a cohort sampled during active COVID-19. The chain recombines TRBV19 with TRBJ1-1, with D uncertain. Sequencing input: peripheral blood. This CDR3 is CASSIAGEAFF. CDR3 sequence (DNA): TGTGCCAGTAGTATAGCGGGGGAAGCTTTCTTT.